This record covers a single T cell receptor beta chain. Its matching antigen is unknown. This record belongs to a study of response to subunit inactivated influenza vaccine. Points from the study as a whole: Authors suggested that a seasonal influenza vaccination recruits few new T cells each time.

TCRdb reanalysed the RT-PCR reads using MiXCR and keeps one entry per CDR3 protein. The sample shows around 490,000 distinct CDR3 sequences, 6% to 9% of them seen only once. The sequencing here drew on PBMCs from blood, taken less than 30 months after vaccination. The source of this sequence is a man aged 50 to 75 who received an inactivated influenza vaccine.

DNA for the CDR3: TGCAGCGGGGTCAGAGGGGGCGAAGCTTTCTTT. Its translation: CSGVRGGEAFF. The J gene is TRBJ1-1, the V gene TRBV29-1; 7 bases line up with TRBD1. The length of the CDR3 is 11 residues. V shed 7 bases, J shed 8 bases, and the junction held 7 bases outside the gene matches. Germline CDR1 and CDR2: SQVTM and ANQGSEA.